These 14 T cell receptor beta chains came from one sample sequenced in a study of PD-L1 blockade in urothelial cancer. Time point of the sample: pretreatment peripheral blood. Sequencing was performed with immunoSEQ multiplex PCR; in TCRdb, only in-frame clones are kept and a portion is missing. The sample carries 30,000 to 35,000 clones, nearly 85% recorded once. The material sequenced was PBMCs, taken around atezolizumab (anti-PD-L1) treatment. The source of these receptors is a man between 60 and 75 years old with urothelial cancer.

The gene calls are TRBV5-1 and TRBJ2-1; 7 positions match TRBD2. The junction had 11 bases not matched to a gene; V was cut back by 0 bases and J by 14 bases. Germline lookup yields CDR1 SGHRS and CDR2 YFSETQ. CDR3 length: 14 residues. The CDR3 bases are TGCGCCAGCAGCTTGGGGTCCCCTAGCGGTAGGGAGTTCTTC. It codes for CASSLGSPSGREFF.

The rearrangement links TRBV15 to TRBJ1-5; 8 positions agree with TRBD1. V shed 3 bases, J shed 0 bases, and the junction held 10 bases outside the gene matches. Germline V gives CDR1 LNHNV, CDR2 YYDKDF (reference sequence). The CDR3 is 18 residues long. The CDR3 nucleotides read TGTGCCACCAGCAGCGCAGGGGGCACGATATATAGCAATCAGCCCCAGCATTTT. Amino acid sequence: CATSSAGGTIYSNQPQHF.

This rearrangement joins TRBV28 to TRBJ1-2, with D maybe TRBD1 (5 bases). The CDR3 length is 14 residues. The V gene's germline CDR1 is MDHEN and CDR2 SYDVKM. V shed 5 bases and J shed 2 bases, with 12 bases lying between them. In DNA, the CDR3 is TGTGCCAGCAGTCCCGCAGGGCAGAACTATGGCTACACCTTC. It yields the protein CASSPAGQNYGYTF.

The V and J genes are TRBV5-1 and TRBJ1-2; 8 bases are a match to TRBD1. V shed 1 base, J shed 1 base, and the junction held 0 bases outside the gene matches. The CDR3 is 14 amino acids. The germline CDR1 and CDR2 sequences are SGHRS and YFSETQ. CDR3 sequence reads: CASSLTGGNYGYTF. The CDR3 coding sequence is TGCGCCAGCAGCTTGACAGGGGGTAACTATGGCTACACCTTC.

Of note for this clone: The sample holds other DNA sequences that translate to the same CDR3. The chain couples TRBV19 to TRBJ2-5; D is uncertain. V lost 3 bases and J 5 bases, leaving 4 bases between the germline ends. CDR3 length: 11 residues. CDR1 and CDR2 from the germline V gene are LNHDA and SQIVND (reference sequence). The CDR3, as DNA: TGTGCCAGTAGTATTATGGAGACCCAGTACTTC. This codes for CASSIMETQYF.

The rearrangement links TRBV30 to TRBJ1-3; D uncertain. Germline V gene data show CDR1 as GTSNPN and CDR2 as SVGIG (reference sequence). There are 15 residues in the CDR3. Deletions cut 1 base from V and 0 bases from J, with 10 bases between. The CDR3 nucleotides are TGTGCCTGGAGTGGTGGCGGGAGCTCTGGAAACACCATATATTTT. As protein: CAWSGGGSSGNTIYF.

The chain joins TRBV6-4 to TRBJ1-2, with 7 bases lining up with TRBD1. Germline loops: CDR1 MRHNA, CDR2 SNTAGT. The V segment lost 6 bases and the J segment 4 bases; nucleotides outside the gene matches: 14. The CDR3 contains 16 residues. The CDR3 DNA follows: TGTGCCAGCAGCCCCGGGACAGCCTCTCGGATCTATGGCTACACCTTC. Amino acids: CASSPGTASRIYGYTF.

The J gene is TRBJ2-6, the V gene TRBV7-2; 7 nucleotides match TRBD2. The CDR3 has 16 amino acids. Per germline, CDR1 SGHTA and CDR2 FQGNSA. The V and J ends lost 5 bases and 0 bases, in that order; junction bases with no gene match: 4. CDR3 protein: CASSPASGSGANVLTF. For the CDR3, the DNA is TGTGCCAGCAGCCCCGCTAGCGGCTCTGGGGCCAACGTCCTGACTTTC.

This chain uses TRBV2 with TRBJ2-7; 12 nucleotides line up with TRBD2. This CDR3 is built from 18 residues. V was pared by 7 bases and J by 1 base, with 14 bases of the junction left unmatched. Germline CDR1 SNHLY, CDR2 FYNNEI. This chain's CDR3 is CASKMEGTSGRRSYEQYF. The CDR3 bases are TGTGCCAGCAAGATGGAAGGTACTAGCGGGAGGCGGTCCTACGAGCAGTACTTC.

The CDR3 loop is CASSQDSSGTGEDTEAFF. The CDR3 region has the DNA TGCGCCAGCAGCCAAGATAGTTCAGGGACAGGGGAAGACACTGAAGCTTTCTTT. The chain couples TRBV4-3 to TRBJ1-1; 10 bases fit TRBD1. Germline CDR1 LGHNA, CDR2 YSLEER. The CDR3 sequence is 18 residues long. V shed 0 bases, J shed 3 bases, and the junction held 10 bases outside the gene matches.

V gene TRBV2 combines with J gene TRBJ2-7; the match to TRBD2 covers 7 bases. Germline CDR1 and CDR2: SNHLY and FYNNEI. There are 14 residues in the CDR3. Trimming took 8 bases from V and 4 from J; bases not matched to a gene: 11. CDR3 nucleotides: TGTGCCAGCGCCACATCGGGACTAACATACGAGCAGTACTTC. It yields the protein CASATSGLTYEQYF.

The chain uses TRBV18 and TRBJ1-2, with TRBD1 as a possible D gene (6 bases). Trimming took off 3 bases at V and 8 bases at J, with 13 bases between the two ends. Germline assignment: CDR1 KGHSH and CDR2 LQKENI. CDR3 length equals 13 residues. The CDR3 spells CASSPLGAEGYTF. For the CDR3, the DNA is TGTGCCAGCTCACCTCTGGGGGCGGAAGGCTACACCTTC.

Written as DNA, the CDR3 is TGTGCCAGCAGCGTAGTGATACAGGGTGGTCCACTGTTTTTT. Translated: CASSVVIQGGPLFF. The chain is built from TRBV9 and TRBJ1-4, with TRBD1 as a possible D gene (6 bases). V lost 0 bases, J lost 13 bases, and 16 bases lay in between. Per the germline V gene, CDR1 is SGDLS and CDR2 is YYNGEE. This CDR3 is built from 14 residues.

This chain connects TRBV7-3 to TRBJ2-3; 12 nucleotides align to TRBD2. Germline V gives CDR1 SGHTA, CDR2 FQGTGA. J was trimmed by 0 bases and V by 6 bases; bases with no gene match: 1. This CDR3 contains 15 residues. Written as DNA, the CDR3 is TGTGCCAGCAGACTAGCGGGAGGTAGCACAGATACGCAGTATTTT. Encoded protein: CASRLAGGSTDTQYF.